This T cell receptor (beta chain) was sequenced during a study of spatial heterogeneity in lung cancer (dated by TCRdb to between 2018 and 2021). Broadly, across the study: Samples were obtained from approximately 76 patients with early-stage, untreated non-small cell lung cancer from the lung TRACERx cohort. Follow-up PBMC samples were sequenced whenever available, with a median time to follow-up of about 24 months after resection. Beta-chain transcripts were consistently detected in greater numbers than alpha-chain transcripts, which likely reflects a higher abundance of beta-chain transcripts. In the raw uncorrected reads, each unique combination of TCR and UMI appeared on average more than ten times. The study quantitatively compared TCR alpha and beta repertoires across multiple tumor regions, matched nontumor lung and blood in non-small cell lung cancer. Nonsynonymous mutation counts, determined by whole-exome sequencing of tumor tissue, were related to features of the TCR repertoire. Both alpha and beta chains were TCR-sequenced in samples taken at surgery, namely 220 tumor regions, around 70 matched nontumor lung samples and about 58 PBMC samples. General study outcomes and caveats: Additional single-cell paired TCR alpha and beta sequencing was considered necessary to confirm, at a functional level, the hypothesis that regional TCRs recognize regional mutations. Ubiquitous expanded tumor TCRs were found in blood more often at tumor resection than at routine follow-up. Comparisons of baseline and follow-up blood repertoires included only approximately 15 patients.

The label giving this sample's time point can be read as: blood at routine non-recurrence follow-up after resection. For TCR sequencing, whole RNA was extracted from tumor and nontumor lung tissue, or from cryopreserved PBMC samples, and no cell sorting was done. Only patients for whom sufficient RNA was available from at least two tumor regions were selected for TCR sequencing. Library prep was done by 5' RACE. TCRdb records NextSeq 500 as the sequencer. In the TCR library protocol, a unique molecular identifier was attached to each TCR cDNA molecule so that PCR and sequencing errors could be corrected. Processing in the source paper ran as follows. Decombinator tools were used for TCR identification, UMI-based error correction and CDR3 extraction. Expanded TCRs were defined as those above a frequency of 2 per 1,000, corresponding to the top 1% of the tumor frequency distribution. Renyi diversity was computed with the R vegan package after each repertoire had been subsampled 100 times to 5,000 TCRs. To build CDR3 similarity networks, amino acid triplet string-kernel similarity was used, and CDR3s were connected when their pairwise similarity was above 0.82. TCRdb reran the public reads through fastp at Q25 and MiXCR, keeping productive beta chains. Rows matching on CDR3 protein sequence are summarized as one entry with the most common DNA and genes. TCRdb's processing, not the study's, gives the V and J calls here. In this sample the table shows 110,000 or so distinct CDR3 sequences, 10% to 12% of which occur a single time. The ten largest clones represent roughly a quarter of the sample.

This clonotype was found a few times. Its specific antigen is unknown. No clone much larger than this one lies a single base away; base qualities are absent. Specimen: PBMCs, collected at follow-up. The receptor was derived from a female donor with early-stage non-small cell lung cancer.

The encoded CDR3 is CASSEYTGLDQYF. The base sequence is TGTGCCAGCAGCGAATACACAGGGTTAGACCAGTACTTC. The chain is encoded by TRBV12-3 or TRBV12-4 joined to TRBJ2-5; a weak D assignment points to TRBD1 (6 bases agree). Trimming costs V 6 bases and J 10 bases, and their ends lie 18 bases apart. Counted from cysteine to phenylalanine, this CDR3 has 13 amino acids. Only the CDR3 part of the read is kept: 39 bases, read in frame from the first base.